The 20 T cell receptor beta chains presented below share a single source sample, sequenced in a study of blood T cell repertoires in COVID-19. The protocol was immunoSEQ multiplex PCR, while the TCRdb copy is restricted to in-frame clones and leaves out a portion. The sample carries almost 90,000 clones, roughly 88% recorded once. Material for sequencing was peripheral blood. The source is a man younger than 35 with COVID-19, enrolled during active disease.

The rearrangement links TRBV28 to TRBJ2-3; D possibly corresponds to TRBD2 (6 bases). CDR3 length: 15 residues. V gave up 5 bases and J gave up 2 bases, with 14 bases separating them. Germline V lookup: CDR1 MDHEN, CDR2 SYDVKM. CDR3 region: CASSPLAGTTDTQYF. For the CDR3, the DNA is TGTGCCAGCAGTCCCCTGGCGGGGACCACAGATACGCAGTATTTT.

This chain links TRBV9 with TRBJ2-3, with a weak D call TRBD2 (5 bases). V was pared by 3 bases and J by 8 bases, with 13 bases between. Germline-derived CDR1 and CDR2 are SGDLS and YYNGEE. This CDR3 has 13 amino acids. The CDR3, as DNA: TGTGCCAGCAGCGGGCAGACCCTAGCTACGCAGTATTTT. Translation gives CASSGQTLATQYF.

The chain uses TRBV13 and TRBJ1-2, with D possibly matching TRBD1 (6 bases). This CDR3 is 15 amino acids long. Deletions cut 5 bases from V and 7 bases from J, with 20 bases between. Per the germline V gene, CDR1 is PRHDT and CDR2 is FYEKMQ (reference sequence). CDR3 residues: CASSPTWGGAGGYTF. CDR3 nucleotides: TGTGCCAGCAGCCCGACGTGGGGGGGCGCTGGTGGCTACACCTTC.

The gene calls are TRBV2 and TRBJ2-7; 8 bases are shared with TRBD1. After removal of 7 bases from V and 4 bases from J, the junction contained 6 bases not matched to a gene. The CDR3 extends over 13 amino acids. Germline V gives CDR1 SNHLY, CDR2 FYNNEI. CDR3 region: CASITGGRYEQYF. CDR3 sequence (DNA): TGTGCCAGCATTACAGGGGGAAGGTACGAGCAGTACTTC.

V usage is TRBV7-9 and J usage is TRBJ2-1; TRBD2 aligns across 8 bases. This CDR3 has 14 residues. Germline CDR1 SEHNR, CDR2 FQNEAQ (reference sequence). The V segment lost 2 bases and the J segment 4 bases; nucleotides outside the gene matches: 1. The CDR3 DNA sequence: TGTGCCAGCAGCTTATTAGCGGGATACAATGAGCAGTTCTTC. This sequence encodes CASSLLAGYNEQFF.

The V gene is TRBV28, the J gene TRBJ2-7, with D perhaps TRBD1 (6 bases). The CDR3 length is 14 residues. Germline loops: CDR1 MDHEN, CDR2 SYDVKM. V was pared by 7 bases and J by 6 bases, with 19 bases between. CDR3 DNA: TGTGCCAGCACCGAAACCAGACAGGTCCCCGAGCAGTACTTC. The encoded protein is CASTETRQVPEQYF.

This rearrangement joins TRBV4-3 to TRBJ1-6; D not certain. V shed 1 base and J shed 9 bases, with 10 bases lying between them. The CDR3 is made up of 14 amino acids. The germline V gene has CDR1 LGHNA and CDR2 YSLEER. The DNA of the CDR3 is TGCGCCAGCAGCCAAGGAATTCGGGTTTCACCCCTCCACTTT. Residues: CASSQGIRVSPLHF.

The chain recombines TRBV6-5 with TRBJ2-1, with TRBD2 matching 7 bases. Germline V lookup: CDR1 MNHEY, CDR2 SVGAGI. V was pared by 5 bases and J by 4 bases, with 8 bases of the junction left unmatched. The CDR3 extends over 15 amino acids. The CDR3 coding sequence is TGTGCCAGCAGTCGGGCTAGCGGATCTTACAATGAGCAGTTCTTC. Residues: CASSRASGSYNEQFF.

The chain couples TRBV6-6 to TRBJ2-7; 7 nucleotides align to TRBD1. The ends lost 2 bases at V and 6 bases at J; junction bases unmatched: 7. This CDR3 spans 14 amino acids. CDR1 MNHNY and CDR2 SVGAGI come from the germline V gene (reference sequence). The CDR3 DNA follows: TGTGCCAGCAGTTACGGCCCTCGACAGGGCGAGCAGTACTTC. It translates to CASSYGPRQGEQYF.

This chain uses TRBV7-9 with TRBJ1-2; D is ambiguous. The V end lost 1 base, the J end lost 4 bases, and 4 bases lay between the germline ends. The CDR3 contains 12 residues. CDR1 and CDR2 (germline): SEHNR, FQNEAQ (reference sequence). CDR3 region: CASSLDIYGYTF. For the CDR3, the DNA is TGTGCCAGCAGCTTAGATATCTATGGCTACACCTTC.

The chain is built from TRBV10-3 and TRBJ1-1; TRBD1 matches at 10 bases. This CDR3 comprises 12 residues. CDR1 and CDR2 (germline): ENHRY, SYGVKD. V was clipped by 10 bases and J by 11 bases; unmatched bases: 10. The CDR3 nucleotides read TGTGCCACGACCGGACAGGGGGTTACGGCTTTCTTT. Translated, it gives CATTGQGVTAFF.

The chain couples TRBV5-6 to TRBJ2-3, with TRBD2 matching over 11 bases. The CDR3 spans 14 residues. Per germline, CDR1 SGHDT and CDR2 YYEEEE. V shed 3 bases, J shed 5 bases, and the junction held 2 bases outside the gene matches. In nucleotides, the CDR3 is TGTGCCAGCAGCTCCGGACTAGCGGGAGATACGCAGTATTTT. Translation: CASSSGLAGDTQYF.

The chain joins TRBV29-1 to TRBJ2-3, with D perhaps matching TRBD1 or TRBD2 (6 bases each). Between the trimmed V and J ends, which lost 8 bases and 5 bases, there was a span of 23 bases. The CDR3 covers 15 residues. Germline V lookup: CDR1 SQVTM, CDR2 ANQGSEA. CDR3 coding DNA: TGCAGCTTTGGGGGGCAACTGGGTCCCGGAGATACGCAGTATTTT. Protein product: CSFGGQLGPGDTQYF.

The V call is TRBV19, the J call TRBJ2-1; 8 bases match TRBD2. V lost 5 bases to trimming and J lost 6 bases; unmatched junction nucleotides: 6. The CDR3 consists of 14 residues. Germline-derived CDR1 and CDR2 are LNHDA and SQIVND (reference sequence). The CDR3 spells CASSPGLVRNEQFF. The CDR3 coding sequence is TGTGCCAGTAGTCCGGGACTAGTACGCAATGAGCAGTTCTTC. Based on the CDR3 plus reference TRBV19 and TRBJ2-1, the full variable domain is DGGITQSPKYLFRKEGQNVTLSCEQNLNHDAMYWYRQDPGQGLRLIYYSQIVNDFQKGDIAEGYSVSREKKESFPLTVTSAQKNPTAFYLCASSPGLVRNEQFFGPGTRLTVL.

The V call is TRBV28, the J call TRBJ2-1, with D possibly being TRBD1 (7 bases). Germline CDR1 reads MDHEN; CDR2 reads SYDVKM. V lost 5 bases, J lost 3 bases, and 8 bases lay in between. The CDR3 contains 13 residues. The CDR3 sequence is CASSQGGYNEQFF. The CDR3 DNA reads TGTGCCAGCAGTCAGGGGGGCTACAATGAGCAGTTCTTC.

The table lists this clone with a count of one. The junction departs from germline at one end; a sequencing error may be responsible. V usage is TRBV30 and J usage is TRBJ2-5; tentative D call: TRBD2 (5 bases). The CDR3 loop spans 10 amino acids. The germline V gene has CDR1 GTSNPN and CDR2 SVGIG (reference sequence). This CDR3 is CASGQETQYF. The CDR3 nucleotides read TGCGCCAGCGGACAAGAGACCCAGTACTTC.

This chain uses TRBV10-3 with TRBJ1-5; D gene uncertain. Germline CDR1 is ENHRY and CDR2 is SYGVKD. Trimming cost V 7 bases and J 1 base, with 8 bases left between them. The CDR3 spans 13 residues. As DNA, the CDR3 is TGTGCCATCACGGAGGGAAGCAATCAGCCCCAGCATTTT. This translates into CAITEGSNQPQHF.

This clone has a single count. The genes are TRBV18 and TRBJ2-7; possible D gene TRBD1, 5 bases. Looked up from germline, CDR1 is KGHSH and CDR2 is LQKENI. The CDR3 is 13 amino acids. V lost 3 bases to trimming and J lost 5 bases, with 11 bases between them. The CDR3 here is CASSPVLTDEQYF. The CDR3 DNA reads TGTGCCAGCTCACCCGTCCTGACAGACGAGCAGTACTTC.

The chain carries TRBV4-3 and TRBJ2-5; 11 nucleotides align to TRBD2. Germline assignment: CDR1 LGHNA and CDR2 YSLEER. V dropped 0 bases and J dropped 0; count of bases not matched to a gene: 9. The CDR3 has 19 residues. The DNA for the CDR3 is TGCGCCAGCAGCCAAGAACTACGGCTAGCGGGAGGTTACCAAGAGACCCAGTACTTC. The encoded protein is CASSQELRLAGGYQETQYF.

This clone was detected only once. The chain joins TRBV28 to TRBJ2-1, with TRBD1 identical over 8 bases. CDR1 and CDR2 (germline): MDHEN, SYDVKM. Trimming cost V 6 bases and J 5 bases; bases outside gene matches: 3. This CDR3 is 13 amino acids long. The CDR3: CASRGQGDNEQFF. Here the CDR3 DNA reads TGTGCCAGCAGAGGACAGGGCGACAATGAGCAGTTCTTC.